The 12 T cell receptor beta chains given below trace back to one sample, sequenced in a study of regulatory T cells in long-lasting Graves disease. Construction of TCR beta libraries relied on iRepertoire HTBI primers and on Arm-PCR targeting CDR3 regions. One entry per CDR3 protein results from TCRdb running MiXCR on the multiplex PCR reads. The data hold hundreds of thousands of distinct CDR3 sequences, with approximately 12% observed a single time. Time point of the sample: newly diagnosed GD, antithyroid drugs for less than 3 months. Extracted PBMC RNA gave rise to the TCR library. These sequences were also reported in another study, on T cells in Graves' hyperthyroidism and ophthalmopathy.

The material was peripheral blood mononuclear cells (PBMCs), obtained at new diagnosis, from a patient treated with antithyroid drugs. All receptors derive from a woman aged 25 to 39 with Graves disease.

The sample holds many counts of this clonotype. V is TRBV28 and J is TRBJ2-7, with 7 positions matching TRBD2. Germline V gene sequence: CDR1 MDHEN, CDR2 SYDVKM. V lost 6 bases, J lost 1 base, and 6 bases stayed unmatched. The CDR3 is made up of 14 amino acids. CDR3 protein: CASSYTGLSYEQYF. The DNA for the CDR3 is TGTGCCAGCAGCTACACGGGACTATCCTACGAGCAGTACTTC.

This clonotype occurred a few times. V is TRBV30 and J is TRBJ1-5; the D is unclear. CDR1 GTSNPN and CDR2 SVGIG come from the germline V gene (reference sequence). Trimming left V 0 bases short and J 2 bases short, with 14 bases between. The CDR3 has 16 amino acids. CDR3 in DNA: TGTGCCTGGAGTGTGGGAGCCTACAGAGGCAATCAGCCCCAGCATTTT. It specifies CAWSVGAYRGNQPQHF.

The V gene is TRBV7-3, the J gene TRBJ1-5, with D possibly TRBD1 on 5 matching bases. V was cut by 9 bases and J by 0 bases, with 12 bases left in between. CDR1 is SGHTA and CDR2 is FQGTGA in the germline V gene. The CDR3 runs 14 residues. CDR3 in DNA: TGTGCCAGTCAGGGAAGTTATAGCAATCAGCCCCAGCATTTT. Protein sequence: CASQGSYSNQPQHF.

Ten or more counts support this clonotype. The rearrangement uses TRBV6-1 and TRBJ1-3, with D uncertain. The germline gives CDR1 MNHNS, CDR2 SASEGT. The germline V and J ends were trimmed by 6 bases and 0 bases, with 12 bases remaining between them. The CDR3 covers 15 residues. CDR3 nucleotide sequence: TGTGCCAGCAGACCCTCTTACACCTCTGGAAACACCATATATTTT. This encodes CASRPSYTSGNTIYF.

This clonotype was observed at least ten times. The chain employs TRBV12-3 or TRBV12-4 and TRBJ2-1; 12 nucleotides agree with TRBD2. V trimming: 2 bases; J trimming: 4 bases; junction bases outside the gene matches: 6. The CDR3 spans 17 residues. The CDR3 DNA reads as TGTGCCAGCAGTTTATCGACTAGCGGGAGTGAGTACAATGAGCAGTTCTTC. It encodes CASSLSTSGSEYNEQFF.

This clonotype was found many times. This chain uses TRBV2 with TRBJ2-2; 9 bases agree with TRBD1. The CDR3 has 17 residues. The J segment lost 4 bases and the V segment lost 6 bases, leaving 12 bases of the junction unmatched. Germline assignment: CDR1 SNHLY and CDR2 FYNNEI. The CDR3 DNA sequence: TGTGCCAGCAGACGAGGAGGGGACAGGGTTTCCACCGGGGAGCTGTTTTTT. This sequence encodes CASRRGGDRVSTGELFF.

The table lists this clonotype with many counts. The chain employs TRBV29-1 and TRBJ1-1, with TRBD1 identical over 7 bases. This CDR3 has 13 amino acids. CDR1 is SQVTM, CDR2 ANQGSEA, per germline. The V segment lost 7 bases and the J segment 2 bases; nucleotides outside the gene matches: 7. The CDR3 bases are TGCAGCGCTACGACAGGGACTAACACTGAAGCTTTCTTT. It specifies CSATTGTNTEAFF.

This clonotype was recorded many times. V is TRBV7-9 and J is TRBJ2-1; TRBD2 matches at 8 bases. The CDR3 sequence is 16 residues long. Trimming took 5 bases from V and 3 from J; bases not matched to a gene: 9. Germline V CDR1 and CDR2: SEHNR, FQNEAQ (reference sequence). The chain's CDR3 is CASSPRGGNRYNEQFF. Written as DNA, the CDR3 is TGTGCCAGCAGCCCCCGGGGGGGGAACCGCTACAATGAGCAGTTCTTC.

Note on this clonotype: This may arise from a read error, as a much more abundant clone is one base away. This sequence joins TRBV30 and TRBJ1-1, with 8 positions matching TRBD1. This CDR3 comprises 13 residues. Germline V gene sequence: CDR1 GTSNPN, CDR2 SVGIG (reference sequence). This chain's CDR3 is CVWSLIQGAAAFF. Here the CDR3 DNA reads TGTGTCTGGAGTTTGATTCAGGGGGCTGCAGCTTTCTTT.

This clonotype was observed a few times. V is TRBV19 and J is TRBJ2-2, with D unclear. The ends were cut back, 1 base at V and 9 bases at J, with 9 bases in the middle. Germline values: CDR1 LNHDA, CDR2 SQIVND (reference sequence). The CDR3 is made up of 13 amino acids. Written as DNA, the CDR3 is TGTGCCAGTAGTATAGCCCTGACCCGGGAGCTGTTTTTT. Encoded protein: CASSIALTRELFF.

This clonotype has at least ten counts. This chain connects TRBV28 to TRBJ1-4, with 7 positions matching TRBD1. J was trimmed by 0 bases and V by 5 bases; bases with no gene match: 9. The V gene's germline CDR1 is MDHEN and CDR2 SYDVKM. This CDR3 has 17 amino acids. The DNA for the CDR3 is TGTGCCAGCAGTACAGTTGACAGGGTCGCAACTAATGAAAAACTGTTTTTT. Translating gives CASSTVDRVATNEKLFF.

The table lists this clonotype with a few counts. The chain carries TRBV7-9 and TRBJ1-4; a weak D match, TRBD1 (5 bases). This CDR3 region has 15 residues. The V end was cut by 4 bases, the J end by 8 bases, with 17 bases between. Germline CDR1 SEHNR, CDR2 FQNEAQ (reference sequence). CDR3 residues: CASSSSGTFGEKLFF. CDR3 DNA sequence: TGTGCCAGCAGCTCTTCCGGGACCTTCGGAGAAAAACTGTTTTTT.